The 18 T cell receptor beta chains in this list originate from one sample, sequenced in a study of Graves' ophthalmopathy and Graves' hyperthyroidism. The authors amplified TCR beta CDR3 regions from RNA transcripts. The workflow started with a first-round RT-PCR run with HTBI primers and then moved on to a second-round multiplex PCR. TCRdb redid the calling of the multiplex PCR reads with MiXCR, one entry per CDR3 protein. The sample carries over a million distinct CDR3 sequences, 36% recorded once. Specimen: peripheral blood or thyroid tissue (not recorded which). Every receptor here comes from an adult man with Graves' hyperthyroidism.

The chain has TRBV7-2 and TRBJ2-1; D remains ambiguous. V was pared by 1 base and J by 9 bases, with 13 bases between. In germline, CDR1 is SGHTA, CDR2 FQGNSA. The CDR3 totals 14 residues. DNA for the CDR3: TGTGCCAGCAGCTTAGGGTTCAAATCCCCTGAGCAGTTCTTC. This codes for CASSLGFKSPEQFF. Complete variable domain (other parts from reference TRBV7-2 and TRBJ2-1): GAGVSQSPSNKVTEKGKDVELRCDPISGHTALYWYRQSLGQGLEFLIYFQGNSAPDKSGLPSDRFSAERTGGSVSTLTIQRTQQEDSAVYLCASSLGFKSPEQFFGPGTRLTVL.

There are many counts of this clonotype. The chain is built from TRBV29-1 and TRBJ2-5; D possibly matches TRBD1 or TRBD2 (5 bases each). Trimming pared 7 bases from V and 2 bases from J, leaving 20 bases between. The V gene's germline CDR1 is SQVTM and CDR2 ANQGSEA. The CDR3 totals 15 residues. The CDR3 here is CSAEPTGLSQETQYF. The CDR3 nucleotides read TGCAGCGCCGAGCCCACAGGACTGTCTCAAGAGACCCAGTACTTC.

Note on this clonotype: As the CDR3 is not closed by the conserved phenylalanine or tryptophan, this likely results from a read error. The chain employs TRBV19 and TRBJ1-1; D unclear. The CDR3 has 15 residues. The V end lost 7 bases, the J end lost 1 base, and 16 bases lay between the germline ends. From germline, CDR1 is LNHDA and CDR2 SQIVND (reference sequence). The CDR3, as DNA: TGTGCCAGTACTCGGGAGGTGACGGGGAACACTGAAGCTTTCTCT. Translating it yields CASTREVTGNTEAFS.

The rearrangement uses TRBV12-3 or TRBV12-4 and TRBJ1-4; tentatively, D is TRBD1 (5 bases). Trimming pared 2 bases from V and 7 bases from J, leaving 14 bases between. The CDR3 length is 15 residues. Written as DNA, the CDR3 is TGTGCCAGCAGTTTACGAGGGGCGGGAGTTGAAAAACTGTTTTTT. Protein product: CASSLRGAGVEKLFF.

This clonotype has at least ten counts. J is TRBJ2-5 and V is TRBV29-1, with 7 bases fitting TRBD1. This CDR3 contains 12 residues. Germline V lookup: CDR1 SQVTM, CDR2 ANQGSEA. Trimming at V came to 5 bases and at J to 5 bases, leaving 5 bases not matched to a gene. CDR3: CSVRTGGETQYF. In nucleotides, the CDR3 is TGCAGCGTTCGGACAGGTGGGGAGACCCAGTACTTC.

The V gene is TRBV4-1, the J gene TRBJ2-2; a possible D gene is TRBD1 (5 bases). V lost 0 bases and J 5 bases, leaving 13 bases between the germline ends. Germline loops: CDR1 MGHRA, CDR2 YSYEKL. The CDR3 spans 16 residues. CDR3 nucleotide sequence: TGCGCCAGCAGCCAAGAAGGGCAGGGATGGACCGGGGAGCTGTTTTTT. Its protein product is CASSQEGQGWTGELFF.

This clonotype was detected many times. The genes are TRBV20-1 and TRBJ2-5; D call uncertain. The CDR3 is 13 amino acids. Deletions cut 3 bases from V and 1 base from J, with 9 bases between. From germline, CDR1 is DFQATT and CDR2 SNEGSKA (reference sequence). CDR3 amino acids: CSARGGSQETQYF. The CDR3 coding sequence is TGCAGTGCTAGGGGTGGCAGCCAAGAGACCCAGTACTTC.

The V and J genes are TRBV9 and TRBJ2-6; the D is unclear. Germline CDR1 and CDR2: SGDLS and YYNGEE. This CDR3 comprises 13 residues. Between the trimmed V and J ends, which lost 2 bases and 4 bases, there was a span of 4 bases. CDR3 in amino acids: CASSVQGANVLTF. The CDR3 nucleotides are TGTGCCAGCAGCGTGCAGGGGGCCAACGTCCTGACTTTC.

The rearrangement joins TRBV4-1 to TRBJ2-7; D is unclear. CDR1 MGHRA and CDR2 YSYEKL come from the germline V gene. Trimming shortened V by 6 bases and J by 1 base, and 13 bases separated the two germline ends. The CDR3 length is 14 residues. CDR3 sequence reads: CASSPQDPSYEQYF. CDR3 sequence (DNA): TGCGCCAGCAGTCCCCAGGATCCATCCTACGAGCAGTACTTC.

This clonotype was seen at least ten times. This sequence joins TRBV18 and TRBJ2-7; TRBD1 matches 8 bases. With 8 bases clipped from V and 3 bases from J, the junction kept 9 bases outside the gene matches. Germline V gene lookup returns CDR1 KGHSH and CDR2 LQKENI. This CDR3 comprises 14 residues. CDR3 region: CASSPPDRGYEQYF. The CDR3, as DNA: TGTGCCAGCAGCCCACCTGACAGGGGCTACGAGCAGTACTTC.

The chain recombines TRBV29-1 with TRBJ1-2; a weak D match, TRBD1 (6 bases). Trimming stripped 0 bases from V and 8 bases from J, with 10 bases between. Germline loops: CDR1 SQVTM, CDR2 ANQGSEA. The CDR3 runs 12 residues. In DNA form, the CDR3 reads TGCAGCGTTGAAGATCGGACAGTAGGCTACACCTTC. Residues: CSVEDRTVGYTF.

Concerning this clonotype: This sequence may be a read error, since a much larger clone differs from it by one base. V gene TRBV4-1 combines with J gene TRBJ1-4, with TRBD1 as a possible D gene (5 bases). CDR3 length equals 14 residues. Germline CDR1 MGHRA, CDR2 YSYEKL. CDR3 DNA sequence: TGCGCCGGCAGCCAATCCACAGGCGGCAAGAAACTGTTTTTT. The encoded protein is CAGSQSTGGKKLFF.

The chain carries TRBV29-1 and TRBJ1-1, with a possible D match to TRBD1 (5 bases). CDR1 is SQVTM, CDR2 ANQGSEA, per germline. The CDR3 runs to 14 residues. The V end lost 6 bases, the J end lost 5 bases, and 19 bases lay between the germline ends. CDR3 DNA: TGCAGCGTAAGCCCACGGGGCGCGAGAACTGAAGCTTTCTTT. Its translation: CSVSPRGARTEAFF.

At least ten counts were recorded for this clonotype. The CDR3 protein is CASRQTGSYEQYF. The CDR3 DNA follows: TGTGCCAGCAGACAGACTGGCAGCTACGAGCAGTACTTC. The rearrangement joins TRBV2 to TRBJ2-7, with D hard to call. This CDR3 region has 13 residues. Trimming took 6 bases from V and 3 from J, leaving 12 bases between them. In germline, CDR1 is SNHLY, CDR2 FYNNEI.

The CDR3 is CASSLRREGTQYF. The CDR3 DNA reads as TGTGCCAGCAGCTTACGACGGGAAGGGACCCAGTACTTC. This sequence joins TRBV13 and TRBJ2-5; possible D gene TRBD2, 5 bases. Germline V gene data show CDR1 as PRHDT and CDR2 as FYEKMQ (reference sequence). The CDR3 loop spans 13 amino acids. V was clipped by 2 bases and J by 7 bases, with 11 bases between them.

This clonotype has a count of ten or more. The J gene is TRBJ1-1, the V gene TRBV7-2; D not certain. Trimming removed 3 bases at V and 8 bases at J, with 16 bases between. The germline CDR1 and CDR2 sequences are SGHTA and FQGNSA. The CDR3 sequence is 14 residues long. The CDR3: CASSFDRAREEAFF. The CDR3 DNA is TGTGCCAGCAGCTTCGATCGGGCCCGAGAGGAAGCTTTCTTT.

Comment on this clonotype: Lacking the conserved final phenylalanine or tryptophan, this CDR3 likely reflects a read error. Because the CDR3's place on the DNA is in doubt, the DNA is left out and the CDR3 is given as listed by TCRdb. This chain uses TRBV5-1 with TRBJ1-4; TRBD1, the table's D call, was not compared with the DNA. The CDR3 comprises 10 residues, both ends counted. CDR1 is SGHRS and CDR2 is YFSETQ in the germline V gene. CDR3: CASSSGTGRY.

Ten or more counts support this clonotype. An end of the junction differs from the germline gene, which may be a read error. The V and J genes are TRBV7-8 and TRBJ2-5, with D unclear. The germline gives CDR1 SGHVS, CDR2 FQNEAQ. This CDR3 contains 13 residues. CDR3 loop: CASSQAPFETQYF. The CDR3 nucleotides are TGCGCCAGCAGCCAAGCCCCTTTTGAGACCCAGTACTTC.